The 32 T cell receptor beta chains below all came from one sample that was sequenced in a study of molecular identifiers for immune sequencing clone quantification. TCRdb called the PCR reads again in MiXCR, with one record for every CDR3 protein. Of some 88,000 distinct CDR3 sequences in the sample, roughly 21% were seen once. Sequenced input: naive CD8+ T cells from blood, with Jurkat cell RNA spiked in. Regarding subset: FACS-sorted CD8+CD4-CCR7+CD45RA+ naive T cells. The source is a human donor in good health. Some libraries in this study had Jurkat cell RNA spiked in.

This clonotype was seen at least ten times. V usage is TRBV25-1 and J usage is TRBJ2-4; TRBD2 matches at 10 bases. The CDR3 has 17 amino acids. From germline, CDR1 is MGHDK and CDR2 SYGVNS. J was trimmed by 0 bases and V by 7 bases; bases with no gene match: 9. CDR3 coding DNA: TGTGCCAGCATCCCACTAGCGGGATCCCTAGCCAAAAACATTCAGTACTTC. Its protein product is CASIPLAGSLAKNIQYF.

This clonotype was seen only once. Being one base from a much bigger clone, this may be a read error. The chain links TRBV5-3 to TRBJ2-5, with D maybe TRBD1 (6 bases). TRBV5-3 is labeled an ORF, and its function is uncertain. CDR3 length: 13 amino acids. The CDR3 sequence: CASSQGYEETLYF. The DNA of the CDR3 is TGTGCCAGCAGCCAGGGGTATGAAGAGACCCTGTACTTC.

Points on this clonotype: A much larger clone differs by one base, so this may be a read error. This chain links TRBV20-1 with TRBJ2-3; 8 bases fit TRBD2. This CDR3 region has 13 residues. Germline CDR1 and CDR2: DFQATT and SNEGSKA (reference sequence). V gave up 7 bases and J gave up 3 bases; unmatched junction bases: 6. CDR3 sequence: CSVREGLTDTQYF. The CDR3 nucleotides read TGCAGTGTTCGGGAGGGCCTGACAGATACGCAGTATTTT.

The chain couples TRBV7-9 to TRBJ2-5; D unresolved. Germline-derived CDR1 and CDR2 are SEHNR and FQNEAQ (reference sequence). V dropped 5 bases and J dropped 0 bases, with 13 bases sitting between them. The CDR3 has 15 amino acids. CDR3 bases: TGTGCCAGCAGCCCAATCGGGCGGAACCAAGAGACCCAGTACTTC. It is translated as CASSPIGRNQETQYF. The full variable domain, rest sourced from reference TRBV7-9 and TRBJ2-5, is DTGVSQNPRHKITKRGQNVTFRCDPISEHNRLYWYRQTLGQGPEFLTYFQNEAQLEKSRLLSDRFSAERPKGSFSTLEIQRTEQGDSAMYLCASSPIGRNQETQYFGPGTRLLVL.

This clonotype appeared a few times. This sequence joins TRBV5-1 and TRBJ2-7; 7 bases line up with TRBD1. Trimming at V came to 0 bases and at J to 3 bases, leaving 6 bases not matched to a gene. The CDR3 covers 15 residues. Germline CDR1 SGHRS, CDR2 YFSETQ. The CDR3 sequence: CASSLGVGTDYEQYF. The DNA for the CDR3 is TGCGCCAGCAGCTTGGGGGTAGGGACAGACTACGAGCAGTACTTC.

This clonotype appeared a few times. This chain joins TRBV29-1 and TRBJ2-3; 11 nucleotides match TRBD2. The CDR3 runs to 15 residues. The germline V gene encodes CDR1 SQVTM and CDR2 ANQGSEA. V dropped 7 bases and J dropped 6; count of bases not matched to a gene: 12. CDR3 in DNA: TGCAGCGCTTACCCCACTAGCGGGAGAGGGGATACGCAGTATTTT. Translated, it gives CSAYPTSGRGDTQYF.

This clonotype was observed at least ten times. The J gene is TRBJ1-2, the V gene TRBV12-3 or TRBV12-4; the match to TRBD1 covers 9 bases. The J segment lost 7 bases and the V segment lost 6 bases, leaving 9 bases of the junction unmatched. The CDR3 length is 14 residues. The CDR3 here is CASRTGGGIGGYTF. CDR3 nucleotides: TGTGCCAGCAGGACAGGGGGGGGAATAGGTGGCTACACCTTC.

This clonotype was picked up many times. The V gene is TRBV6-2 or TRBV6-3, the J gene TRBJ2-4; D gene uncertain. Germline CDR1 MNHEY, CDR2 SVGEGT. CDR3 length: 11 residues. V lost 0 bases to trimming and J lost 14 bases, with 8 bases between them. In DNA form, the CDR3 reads TGTGCCAGCAGTTACTCAGGATCAAAGTACTTC. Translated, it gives CASSYSGSKYF.

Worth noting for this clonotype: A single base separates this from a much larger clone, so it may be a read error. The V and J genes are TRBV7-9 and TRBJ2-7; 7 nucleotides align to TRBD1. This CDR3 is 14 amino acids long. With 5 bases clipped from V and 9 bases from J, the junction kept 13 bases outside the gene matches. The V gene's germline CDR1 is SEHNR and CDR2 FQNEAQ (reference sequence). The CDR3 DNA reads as TGTGCCAGCAGCCCTGACAGGGTGACTCACGGGCAGTACTTC. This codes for CASSPDRVTHGQYF.

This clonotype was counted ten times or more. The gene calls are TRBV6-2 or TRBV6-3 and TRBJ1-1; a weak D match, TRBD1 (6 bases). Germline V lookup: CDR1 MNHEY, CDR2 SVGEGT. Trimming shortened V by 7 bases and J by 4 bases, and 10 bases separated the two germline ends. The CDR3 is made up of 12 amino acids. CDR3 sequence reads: CASIKGGTEAFF. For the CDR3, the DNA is TGTGCCAGCATCAAGGGGGGCACTGAAGCTTTCTTT.

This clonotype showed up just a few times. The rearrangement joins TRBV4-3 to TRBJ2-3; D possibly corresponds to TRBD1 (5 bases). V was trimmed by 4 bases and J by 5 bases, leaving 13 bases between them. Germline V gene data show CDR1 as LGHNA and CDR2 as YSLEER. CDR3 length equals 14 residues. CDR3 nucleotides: TGCGCCAGCAGCCTTGACAGTTCCGAAGATACGCAGTATTTT. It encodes CASSLDSSEDTQYF.

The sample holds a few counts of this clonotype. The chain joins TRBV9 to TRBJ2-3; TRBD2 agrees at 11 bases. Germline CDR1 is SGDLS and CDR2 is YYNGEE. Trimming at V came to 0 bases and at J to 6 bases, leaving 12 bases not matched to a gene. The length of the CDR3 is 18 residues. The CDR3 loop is CASSVDLAGGPAGDTQYF. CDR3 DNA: TGTGCCAGCAGCGTAGATCTAGCGGGGGGCCCCGCGGGGGATACGCAGTATTTT.

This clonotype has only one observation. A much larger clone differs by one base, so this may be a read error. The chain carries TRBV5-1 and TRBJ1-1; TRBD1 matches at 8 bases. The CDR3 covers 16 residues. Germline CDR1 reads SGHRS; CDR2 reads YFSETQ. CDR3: CASSSYPGGMITEALF. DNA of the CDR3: TGCGCCAGCAGCTCGTACCCAGGGGGCATGATAACTGAAGCTCTCTTT.

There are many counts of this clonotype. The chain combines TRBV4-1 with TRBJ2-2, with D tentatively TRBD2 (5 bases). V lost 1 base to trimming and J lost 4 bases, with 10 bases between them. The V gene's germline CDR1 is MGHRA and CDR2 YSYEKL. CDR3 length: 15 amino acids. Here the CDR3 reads CASSQVREATGELFF. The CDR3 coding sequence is TGCGCCAGCAGCCAAGTCCGGGAAGCCACCGGGGAGCTGTTTTTT.

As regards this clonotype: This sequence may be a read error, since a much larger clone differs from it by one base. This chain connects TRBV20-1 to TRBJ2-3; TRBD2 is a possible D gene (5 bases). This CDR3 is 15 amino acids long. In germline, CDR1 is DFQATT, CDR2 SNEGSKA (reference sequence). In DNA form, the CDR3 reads TGCAGTGCTGGAGATGGGCCTAGCTCCACAGATACGCAGTATTTT. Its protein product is CSAGDGPSSTDTQYF.

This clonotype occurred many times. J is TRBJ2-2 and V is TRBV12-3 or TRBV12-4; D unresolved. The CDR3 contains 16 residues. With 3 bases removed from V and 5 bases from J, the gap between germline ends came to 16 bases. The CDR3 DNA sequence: TGTGCCAGCAGTTTTCATGGCACAAGCGTAACCGGGGAGCTGTTTTTT. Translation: CASSFHGTSVTGELFF.

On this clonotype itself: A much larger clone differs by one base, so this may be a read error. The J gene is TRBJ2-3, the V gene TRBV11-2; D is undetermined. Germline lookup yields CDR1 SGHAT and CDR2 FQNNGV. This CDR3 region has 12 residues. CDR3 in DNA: TGTGCCAGCAGCTTTTCTACAGATACGCGGTATTTT. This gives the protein CASSFSTDTRYF.

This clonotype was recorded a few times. The CDR3 is CAISPEGGGSEKLFF. The CDR3 bases are TGTGCCATCAGTCCTGAAGGGGGGGGATCCGAAAAACTGTTTTTT. The J gene is TRBJ1-4, the V gene TRBV10-3; D perhaps matches TRBD1 (6 bases). Germline CDR1 ENHRY, CDR2 SYGVKD. The CDR3 has 15 amino acids. V lost 5 bases and J 8 bases, leaving 18 bases between the germline ends.

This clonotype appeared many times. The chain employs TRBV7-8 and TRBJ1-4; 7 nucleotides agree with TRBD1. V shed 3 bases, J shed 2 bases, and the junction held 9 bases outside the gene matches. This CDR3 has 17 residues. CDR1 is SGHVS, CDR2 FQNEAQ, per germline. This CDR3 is CASSLEQGMATNEKLFF. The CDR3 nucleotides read TGTGCCAGCAGCTTGGAACAGGGGATGGCCACTAATGAAAAACTGTTTTTT.

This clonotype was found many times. The CDR3 sequence: CASSPPVGGQETQYF. The CDR3 region has the DNA TGTGCCAGCAGCCCGCCCGTCGGGGGACAAGAGACCCAGTACTTC. The chain combines TRBV7-9 with TRBJ2-5; tentatively, D is TRBD2 (6 bases). The CDR3 totals 15 residues. Looked up from germline, CDR1 is SEHNR and CDR2 is FQNEAQ (reference sequence). V was trimmed by 5 bases and J by 2 bases, leaving 15 bases between them.

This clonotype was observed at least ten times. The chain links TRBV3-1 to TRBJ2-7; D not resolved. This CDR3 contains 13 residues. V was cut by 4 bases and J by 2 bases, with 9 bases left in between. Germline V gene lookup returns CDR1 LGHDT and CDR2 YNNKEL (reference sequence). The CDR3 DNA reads TGTGCCAGCAGCCGCGGCCCCCCCTACGAGCAGTACTTC. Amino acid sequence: CASSRGPPYEQYF.

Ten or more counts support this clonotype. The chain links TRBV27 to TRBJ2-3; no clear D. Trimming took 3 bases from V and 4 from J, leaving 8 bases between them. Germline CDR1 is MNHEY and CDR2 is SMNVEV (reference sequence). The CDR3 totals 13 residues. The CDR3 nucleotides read TGTGCCAGCAGTTTGAGTGTCTCAGATACGCAGTATTTT. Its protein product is CASSLSVSDTQYF.

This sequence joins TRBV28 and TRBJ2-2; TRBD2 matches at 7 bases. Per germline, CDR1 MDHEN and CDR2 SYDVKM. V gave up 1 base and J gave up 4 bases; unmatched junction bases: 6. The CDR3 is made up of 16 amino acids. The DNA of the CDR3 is TGTGCCAGCAGTTTATCGGCGGGAGTATCCACCGGGGAGCTGTTTTTT. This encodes CASSLSAGVSTGELFF.

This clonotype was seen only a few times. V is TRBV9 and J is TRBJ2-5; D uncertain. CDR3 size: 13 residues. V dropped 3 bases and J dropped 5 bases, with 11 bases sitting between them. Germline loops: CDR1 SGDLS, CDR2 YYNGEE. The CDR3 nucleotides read TGTGCCAGCAGCGGGCTAGGCGGCGAGACCCAGTACTTC. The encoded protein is CASSGLGGETQYF.

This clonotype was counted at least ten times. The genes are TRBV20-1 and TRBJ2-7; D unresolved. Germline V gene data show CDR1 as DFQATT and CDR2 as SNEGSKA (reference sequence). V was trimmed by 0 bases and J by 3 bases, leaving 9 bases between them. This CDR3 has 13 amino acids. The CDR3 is CSARDSGDYEQYF. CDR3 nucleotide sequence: TGCAGTGCTAGAGATTCAGGCGACTACGAGCAGTACTTC.

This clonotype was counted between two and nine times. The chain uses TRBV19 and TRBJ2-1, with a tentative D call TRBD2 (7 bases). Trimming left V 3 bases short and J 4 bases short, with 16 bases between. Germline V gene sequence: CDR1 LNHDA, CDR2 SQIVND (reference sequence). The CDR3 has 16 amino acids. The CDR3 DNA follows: TGTGCCAGTAGTATGGCGGGGGCTAGTAGGTACAATGAGCAGTTCTTC. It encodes CASSMAGASRYNEQFF. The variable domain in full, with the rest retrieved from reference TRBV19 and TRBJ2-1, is DGGITQSPKYLFRKEGQNVTLSCEQNLNHDAMYWYRQDPGQGLRLIYYSQIVNDFQKGDIAEGYSVSREKKESFPLTVTSAQKNPTAFYLCASSMAGASRYNEQFFGPGTRLTVL.

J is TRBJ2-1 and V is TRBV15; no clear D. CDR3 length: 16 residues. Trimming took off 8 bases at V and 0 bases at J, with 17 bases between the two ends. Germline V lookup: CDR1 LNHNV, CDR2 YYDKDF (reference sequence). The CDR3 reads CATAATTPSSYNEQFF. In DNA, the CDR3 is TGTGCCACCGCTGCAACTACTCCCAGCTCCTACAATGAGCAGTTCTTC.

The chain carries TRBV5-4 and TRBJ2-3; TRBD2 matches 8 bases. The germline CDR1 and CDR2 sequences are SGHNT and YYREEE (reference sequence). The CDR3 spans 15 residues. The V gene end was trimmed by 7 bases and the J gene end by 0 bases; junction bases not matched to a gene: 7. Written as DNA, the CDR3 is TGTGCCAGCGGCCCCGGGGGGGACAGCACAGATACGCAGTATTTT. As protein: CASGPGGDSTDTQYF.

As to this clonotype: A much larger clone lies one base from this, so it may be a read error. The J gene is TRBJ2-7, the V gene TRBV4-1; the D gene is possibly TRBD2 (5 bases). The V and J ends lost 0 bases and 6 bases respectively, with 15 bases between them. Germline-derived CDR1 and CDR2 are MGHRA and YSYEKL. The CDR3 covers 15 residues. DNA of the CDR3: TGCGCCAGCAGCCAAGAGTTTAGAGGGATGGGCGAGCAGTACTTC. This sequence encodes CASSQEFRGMGEQYF.

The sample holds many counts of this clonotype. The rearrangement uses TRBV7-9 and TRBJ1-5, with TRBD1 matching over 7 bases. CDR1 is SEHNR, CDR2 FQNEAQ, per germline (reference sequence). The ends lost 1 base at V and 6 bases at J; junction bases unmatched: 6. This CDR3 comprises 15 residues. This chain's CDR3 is CASSLGQGSSQPQHF. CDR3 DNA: TGTGCCAGCAGCTTAGGACAGGGTAGCTCTCAGCCCCAGCATTTT.

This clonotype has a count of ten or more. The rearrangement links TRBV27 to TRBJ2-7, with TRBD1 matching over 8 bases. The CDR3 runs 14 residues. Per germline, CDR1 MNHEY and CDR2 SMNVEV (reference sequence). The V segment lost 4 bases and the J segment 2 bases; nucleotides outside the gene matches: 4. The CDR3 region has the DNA TGTGCCAGCAGTTCCGGACAGGGCCCCTACGAGCAGTACTTC. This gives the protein CASSSGQGPYEQYF.

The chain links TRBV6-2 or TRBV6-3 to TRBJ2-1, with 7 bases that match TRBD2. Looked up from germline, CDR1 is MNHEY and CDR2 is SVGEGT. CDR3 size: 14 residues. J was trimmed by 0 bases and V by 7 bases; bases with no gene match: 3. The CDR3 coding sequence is TGTGCCAGCATCTCTAGCGGCTCCTACAATGAGCAGTTCTTC. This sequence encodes CASISSGSYNEQFF.